The 10 T cell receptor beta chains listed next were all sequenced from one sample in a study of shared clonotypes between healthy human individuals. Assay: immunoSEQ multiplex PCR; the TCRdb copy retains only in-frame clones and omits some. The repertoire holds some 530,000 clones, with roughly 80% as singletons. Sequenced sample: PBMCs. Every receptor here comes from a woman aged 40 to 50 in good health. Some clones in this sample may be carry-over from other donors' samples.

The chain couples TRBV28 to TRBJ1-5; 7 bases line up with TRBD1. The V and J ends lost 4 bases and 3 bases, in that order; junction bases with no gene match: 6. Germline V CDR1 and CDR2: MDHEN, SYDVKM. CDR3 size: 15 residues. The DNA of the CDR3 is TGTGCCAGCAGTTCCCTGGGACAGATCAATCAGCCCCAGCATTTT. This encodes CASSSLGQINQPQHF. The full variable domain, in which reference TRBV28 and TRBJ1-5 provide the parts outside the CDR3, is DVKVTQSSRYLVKRTGEKVFLECVQDMDHENMFWYRQDPGLGLRLIYFSYDVKMKEKGDIPEGYSVSREKKERFSLILESASTNQTSMYLCASSSLGQINQPQHFGDGTRLSIL.

On this clone: Only one base separates this from a far larger clonotype, so it likely reflects a read error. This chain uses TRBV2 with TRBJ2-3; no definite D call. This CDR3 has 11 residues. V was trimmed by 11 bases and J by 3 bases, leaving 9 bases between them. Germline V gene data show CDR1 as SNHLY and CDR2 as FYNNEI. The CDR3, as DNA: TGTGCCCGCCGTACGACAGATACGCAGTATTTT. This codes for CARRTTDTQYF.

To note about this clone: A read error is the likely source, as a far larger clone sits one nucleotide away. The chain combines TRBV20-1 with TRBJ2-7; D tentatively fits TRBD1 or TRBD2 (5 bases each). The CDR3 is made up of 11 amino acids. Germline V CDR1 and CDR2: DFQATT, SNEGSKA (reference sequence). Trimming removed 3 bases at V and 9 bases at J, with 12 bases between. The CDR3 here is CSASDTGRQYF. In DNA form, the CDR3 reads TGCAGTGCTAGCGACACGGGACGGCAGTACTTC.

The CDR3 DNA reads as TGCGCCAGCAGTCAATCGGGACCGACGGTTAGGGCGAACACCGGGGAGCTGTTTTTT. Its protein product is CASSQSGPTVRANTGELFF. The rearrangement links TRBV23-1 to TRBJ2-2, with D perhaps matching TRBD1 or TRBD2 (5 bases each). TRBV23-1 is labeled an ORF, and its function is uncertain. The V and J ends lost 0 bases and 0 bases respectively, with 17 bases between them. This CDR3 is built from 19 residues.

The rearrangement joins TRBV15 to TRBJ2-7; D is possibly TRBD2 (5 bases). CDR3 size: 14 residues. The V and J ends lost 3 bases and 3 bases respectively, with 12 bases between them. Germline assignment: CDR1 LNHNV and CDR2 YYDKDF (reference sequence). The CDR3 region is CATSSPLAGYEQYF. The CDR3 nucleotides read TGTGCCACCAGCAGCCCTCTGGCGGGCTACGAGCAGTACTTC.

The V gene is TRBV29-1, the J gene TRBJ2-5; no reliable D call. CDR1 and CDR2 from the germline V gene are SQVTM and ANQGSEA. V lost 0 bases and J 6 bases, leaving 11 bases between the germline ends. The CDR3 length is 13 residues. CDR3 sequence (DNA): TGCAGCGTTGAAGATAGATCCTCCCAGACCCAGTACTTC. It yields the protein CSVEDRSSQTQYF.

This chain uses TRBV7-9 with TRBJ1-2; D is unresolved. The V and J ends lost 5 bases and 9 bases respectively, with 10 bases between them. Germline V gene sequence: CDR1 SEHNR, CDR2 FQNEAQ (reference sequence). This CDR3 is 11 amino acids long. The CDR3 DNA follows: TGTGCCAGCAGCCCCCGACTACGCTACACCTTC. Protein product: CASSPRLRYTF.

The rearrangement uses TRBV6-1 and TRBJ1-5; 10 nucleotides agree with TRBD1. The V gene's germline CDR1 is MNHNS and CDR2 SASEGT. V trimming: 6 bases; J trimming: 4 bases; junction bases outside the gene matches: 6. CDR3 size: 15 residues. CDR3 nucleotide sequence: TGTGCCAGCAGCAGACAGGGGGCGGCGAATCAGCCCCAGCATTTT. Amino acid sequence: CASSRQGAANQPQHF.

This sequence joins TRBV5-4 and TRBJ2-3, with D unresolved. The germline CDR1 and CDR2 sequences are SGHNT and YYREEE (reference sequence). CDR3 length: 13 residues. The ends were cut back, 1 base at V and 6 bases at J, with 9 bases in the middle. CDR3 protein: CASSLRLVDTQYF. The CDR3 nucleotides read TGTGCCAGCAGCTTGAGACTCGTCGATACGCAGTATTTT. Supplemented by reference TRBV5-4 and TRBJ2-3, the full variable domain reads ETGVTQSPTHLIKTRGQQVTLRCSSQSGHNTVSWYQQALGQGPQFIFQYYREEENGRGNFPPRFSGLQFPNYSSELNVNALELDDSALYLCASSLRLVDTQYFGPGTRLTVL.

The chain is built from TRBV9 and TRBJ2-1; D remains ambiguous. Trimming took off 0 bases at V and 6 bases at J, with 10 bases between the two ends. Germline-derived CDR1 and CDR2 are SGDLS and YYNGEE. The CDR3 is made up of 14 amino acids. CDR3 protein: CASSVGSSSNEQFF. DNA for the CDR3: TGTGCCAGCAGCGTAGGGTCCTCATCCAATGAGCAGTTCTTC.